This is a list of T cell receptor beta chains from one sample in a study of T cell repertoires in cytomegalovirus infection. TCRdb ran MiXCR on the reads and lists one entry per CDR3 protein. The sample contains approximately 500,000 distinct CDR3 sequences, approximately 17% of which appear only once. Sequencing was carried out using CD8+ T cells from PBMCs. The receptors here all came from a human donor in good health (CMV status not recorded). Some clones in this sample may be carry-over from other donors' samples. CDR3s include the opening cysteine and the closing phenylalanine or tryptophan. A D gene is named only where the DNA matches it firmly. Not all rows give a size; the values are once, few, many and, for expanded clones, a class.

j_gene: TRBJ2-3; v_gene: TRBV6-5; d_gene: TRBD2; abundance: -; CDR3nt: TGTGCCAGCAGCCGCCACCCTAGCGGGGGGGTTAAAGATACGCAGTATTTT; CDR3aa: CASSRHPSGGVKDTQYF
j_gene: TRBJ2-7; v_gene: TRBV7-9; d_gene: TRBD2; abundance: many; CDR3nt: TGTGCCAGCGGTACTAGCGGGAGACTCGCCGAGCAGTACTTC; CDR3aa: CASGTSGRLAEQYF
j_gene: TRBJ1-2; v_gene: TRBV20-1; d_gene: -; abundance: -; CDR3nt: TGCAGCCAAGAGGGGGGAGGAGACTATGGCTACACCTTC; CDR3aa: CSQEGGGDYGYTF
j_gene: TRBJ2-5; v_gene: TRBV11-2; d_gene: TRBD1; abundance: -; CDR3nt: TGTGCCAGCAGCTCGGGTGGACAGGGCTTTATAGAGACCCAGTACTTC; CDR3aa: CASSSGGQGFIETQYF
j_gene: TRBJ2-1; v_gene: TRBV10-3; d_gene: -; abundance: -; CDR3nt: TGTGCCATCAGTGAGAGCCTGCTCAGCGGCGCCTACAATGAGCAGTTCTTC; CDR3aa: CAISESLLSGAYNEQFF
j_gene: TRBJ2-1; v_gene: TRBV6-6; d_gene: TRBD2; abundance: -; CDR3nt: TGTGCCAGCAGTTACCGGAGCGGGGGCCTTTACAATGAGCAGTTCTTC; CDR3aa: CASSYRSGGLYNEQFF
j_gene: TRBJ1-1; v_gene: TRBV3-1; d_gene: -; abundance: few; CDR3nt: TGTGCCAGCAGCCAACTTCGTGGGCCAGGGAGGGACACTGAAGCTTTCTTT; CDR3aa: CASSQLRGPGRDTEAFF
j_gene: TRBJ2-2; v_gene: TRBV29-1; d_gene: -; abundance: -; CDR3nt: TGCAGCGTTGATGAAACGGGTCGGGGCACCGGGGAGCTGTTTTTT; CDR3aa: CSVDETGRGTGELFF
j_gene: TRBJ1-3; v_gene: TRBV6-1; d_gene: TRBD1; abundance: many; CDR3nt: TGTGCCAGCAGTGGGGGACAGGACTATTCTGGAAACACCATATATTTT; CDR3aa: CASSGGQDYSGNTIYF
j_gene: TRBJ2-1; v_gene: TRBV10-3; d_gene: TRBD2; abundance: many; CDR3nt: TGTGCCATCAAAGGTCTAGGCGGGAGGGATTACAATGAGCAGTTCTTC; CDR3aa: CAIKGLGGRDYNEQFF
j_gene: TRBJ2-4; v_gene: TRBV7-2; d_gene: -; abundance: many; CDR3nt: TGTGCCAGCAGCCAAGCAGGGGAGGGAATAGCGAGTATTCAGTACTTC; CDR3aa: CASSQAGEGIASIQYF
j_gene: TRBJ1-5; v_gene: TRBV4-1; d_gene: -; abundance: few; CDR3nt: TGCGCCAGCAGCCAAGATCCAGCCAGGGGCAATCAGCCCCAGCATTTT; CDR3aa: CASSQDPARGNQPQHF
j_gene: TRBJ1-1; v_gene: TRBV5-1; d_gene: TRBD1; abundance: few; CDR3nt: TGCGCCAGCAGCCACGACAGGGTGATGGACACTGAAGCTTTCTTT; CDR3aa: CASSHDRVMDTEAFF
j_gene: TRBJ2-1; v_gene: TRBV19; d_gene: -; abundance: -; CDR3nt: TGTGCCAGTAGTATAGGTCTGTCCTACAATGAGCAGTTCTTC; CDR3aa: CASSIGLSYNEQFF
j_gene: TRBJ2-3; v_gene: TRBV24-1; d_gene: TRBD2; abundance: few; CDR3nt: TGTGCCACCAGTCTAGCGGGAGACTTAGATACGCAGTATTTT; CDR3aa: CATSLAGDLDTQYF
j_gene: TRBJ1-1; v_gene: TRBV14; d_gene: -; abundance: once; CDR3nt: TGTGCCAGAAGCCAAGATTGGGCGGAAAGGGGCCCGAGGACTGACGCTTTCTTT; CDR3aa: CARSQDWAERGPRTDAFF
j_gene: TRBJ2-7; v_gene: TRBV7-9; d_gene: TRBD1; abundance: many; CDR3nt: TGTGCCAGCAGAGGACAGGGAGTCCTCGAGCAGTACTTC; CDR3aa: CASRGQGVLEQYF
j_gene: TRBJ2-1; v_gene: TRBV7-3; d_gene: -; abundance: many; CDR3nt: TGTGCCAGCCGAGACGGGAGTAGCTCCTACAATGAGCAGTTCTTC; CDR3aa: CASRDGSSSYNEQFF
j_gene: TRBJ1-1; v_gene: TRBV11-2; d_gene: TRBD1; abundance: many; CDR3nt: TGTGCCAGCAGTTCCTGGGACAGGGGGGGATACACTGAAGCTTTCTTT; CDR3aa: CASSSWDRGGYTEAFF
j_gene: TRBJ1-1; v_gene: TRBV25-1; d_gene: -; abundance: -; CDR3nt: TGTGCCAGCAGACAGGGCTTGAACACTGAAGCTTTCTTT; CDR3aa: CASRQGLNTEAFF
j_gene: TRBJ2-7; v_gene: TRBV7-9; d_gene: -; abundance: many; CDR3nt: TGTGCCAGCAGCTTATCCAGCAGGGGCCACGAGCAGTACTTC; CDR3aa: CASSLSSRGHEQYF
j_gene: TRBJ2-7; v_gene: TRBV27; d_gene: -; abundance: many; CDR3nt: TGTGCCAGCAGTTCCCCCAGGGCCTCCTACGAGCAGTACTTC; CDR3aa: CASSSPRASYEQYF
j_gene: TRBJ2-1; v_gene: TRBV19; d_gene: TRBD2; abundance: -; CDR3nt: TGTGCCAGTAGTATAGAGCTAGCGGAGAATGAGCAGTTCTTC; CDR3aa: CASSIELAENEQFF
j_gene: TRBJ2-7; v_gene: TRBV19; d_gene: -; abundance: -; CDR3nt: TGTGCCAGTAGTCGTAGCGCCAGCTCCTACGAGCAGTACTTC; CDR3aa: CASSRSASSYEQYF
j_gene: TRBJ2-1; v_gene: TRBV27; d_gene: -; abundance: many; CDR3nt: TGTGCCAGCAGTACCCGCAGGGGTTATGAGCAGTTCTTC; CDR3aa: CASSTRRGYEQFF